This T cell receptor beta chain was sequenced in a study of shared clonotypes between healthy human individuals. Study in general: Donors were two women and a few men aged 18 to 49. Study outcomes and limitations: Exclusively blood specimens were collected; tissue repertoires likely differ.

Notes on this clone: The antigen is unknown.

Replicate PCRs for sorted subsets used approximately 220 ng DNA; this equaled 25,000 to 35,000 T cell genomes. Generated by immunoSEQ multiplex PCR, the TCRdb table keeps only in-frame clones and is missing some. The table shows approximately 2.3 million clones, with just over 90% occurring only once. The V end lost 5 bases, the J end lost 5 bases, and 16 bases lay between the germline ends. CDR3 size: 15 residues. Germline V gene lookup returns CDR1 MDHEN and CDR2 SYDVKM. This receptor was obtained from a man aged 18-30 years in good health. Some clones in this sample may be carry-over from other donors' samples. The chain links TRBV28 to TRBJ1-5, with D tentatively TRBD1 (6 bases). The sample comprised naive CD4+ T cells from PBMCs. Subset described: CD45RA+ positively selected. CDR3 in amino acids: CASSPPTGDDQPQHF. The CDR3 bases are TGTGCCAGCAGTCCCCCGACAGGAGACGATCAGCCCCAGCATTTT.